The sequence of this T cell receptor beta chain was determined in a study of beta chain features in type 1 diabetes. Study-wide results and limits: Type 1 diabetes patients showed fewer insertions and more deletions at VDJ junctions.

Every single donor gave one heparinised blood draw, and these averaged around 120 mL. The authors sorted CD4+ naive, central memory, regulatory and stem cell-like memory cells via CD45RO/CCR7/CD25/CD127/CD95/CD27. This clone was seen more than once but under ten times. Its specificity is unknown. Germline assignment: CDR1 SGHVS and CDR2 FQNEAQ. V dropped 5 bases and J dropped 4 bases, with 17 bases sitting between them. CDR3 length: 15 amino acids. Expressed TCRB transcripts were sequenced after all isolated RNA was converted to cDNA. Sequenced by immunoSEQ multiplex PCR; TCRdb stores in-frame clones only, minus some. Found here are 850,000 to 900,000 clones, about a sixth of them singletons; the top ten hold 0.02% to 0.025%.

The chain has TRBV7-8 and TRBJ1-2; D gene ambiguous. The clonotype originates from a woman in her late teens or twenties in good health. Sequencing used naive CD4+ T cells from blood. The CDR3 nucleotides read TGTGCCAGCAGCGAGAGCCGGGAGCTATTCTATGGCTACACCTTC. Its protein product is CASSESRELFYGYTF.